This TCR beta chain was identified in a study of cytomegalovirus exposure and HLA in healthy donors. About the study: An analysis done earlier identified 100 million to 140 million unique TCR beta sequences from about 180 million T cells.

Primers included in the PCR were 60 Vbeta and 13 Jbeta primers. TCRdb's copy holds only in-frame clones and misses some; the assay was immunoSEQ multiplex PCR. The sample consists of a few hundred thousand clones, over 70% of them appearing once. Comment on this clone: Other DNA sequences in the same sample also yield this CDR3.

The CDR3 loop spans 13 amino acids. The germline V gene has CDR1 SEHNR and CDR2 FQNEAQ (reference sequence). The germline V and J ends were trimmed by 3 bases and 4 bases, with 9 bases remaining between them. The sample consisted of PBMCs. The clonotype originates from a woman in her sixties in good health and CMV-seropositive. The rearrangement links TRBV7-9 to TRBJ1-2; D is ambiguous. Written as DNA, the CDR3 is TGTGCCAGCAGCTTGAGGCCGCTCTATGGCTACACCTTC. Its translation: CASSLRPLYGYTF.